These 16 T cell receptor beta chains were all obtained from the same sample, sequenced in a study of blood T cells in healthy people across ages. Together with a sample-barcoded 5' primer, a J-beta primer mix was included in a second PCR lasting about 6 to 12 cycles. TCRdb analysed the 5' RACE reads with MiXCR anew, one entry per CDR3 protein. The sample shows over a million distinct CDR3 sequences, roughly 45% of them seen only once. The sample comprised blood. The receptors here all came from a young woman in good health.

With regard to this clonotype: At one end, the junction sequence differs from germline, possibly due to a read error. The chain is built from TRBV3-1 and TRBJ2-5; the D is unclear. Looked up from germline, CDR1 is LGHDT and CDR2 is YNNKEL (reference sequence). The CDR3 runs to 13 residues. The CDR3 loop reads CAGSQGLQETQYF. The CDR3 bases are TGTGCCGGCAGCCAAGGGCTTCAAGAGACCCAGTACTTC.

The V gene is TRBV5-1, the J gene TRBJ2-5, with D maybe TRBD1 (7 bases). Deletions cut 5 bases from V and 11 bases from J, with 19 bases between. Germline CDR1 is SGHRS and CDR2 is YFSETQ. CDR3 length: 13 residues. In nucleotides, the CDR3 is TGCGCCAGCAGAGGAGGGGGCCCCAATGAGCAGTACTTC. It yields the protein CASRGGGPNEQYF.

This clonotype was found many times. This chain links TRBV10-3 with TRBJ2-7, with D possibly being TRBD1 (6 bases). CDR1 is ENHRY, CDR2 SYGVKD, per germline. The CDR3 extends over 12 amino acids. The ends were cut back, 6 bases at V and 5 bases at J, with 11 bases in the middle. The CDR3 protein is CAIRQGFHEQYF. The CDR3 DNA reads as TGTGCCATCAGACAGGGCTTTCACGAGCAGTACTTC.

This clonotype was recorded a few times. CDR3 residues: CASSLVVSGADTQYF. As DNA, the CDR3 is TGTGCCAGCAGCTTAGTTGTTAGCGGCGCAGATACGCAGTATTTT. The chain combines TRBV7-2 with TRBJ2-3; perhaps TRBD2 as D (6 bases). The CDR3 covers 15 residues. Germline V gives CDR1 SGHTA, CDR2 FQGNSA. V dropped 1 base and J dropped 4 bases, with 12 bases sitting between them.

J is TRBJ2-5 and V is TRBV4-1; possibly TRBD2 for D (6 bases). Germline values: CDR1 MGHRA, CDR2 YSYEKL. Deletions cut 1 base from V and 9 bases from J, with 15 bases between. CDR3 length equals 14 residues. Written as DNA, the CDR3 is TGCGCCAGCAGCCAAGGACTAGGGCTTTCGGCCCAGTACTTC. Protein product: CASSQGLGLSAQYF.

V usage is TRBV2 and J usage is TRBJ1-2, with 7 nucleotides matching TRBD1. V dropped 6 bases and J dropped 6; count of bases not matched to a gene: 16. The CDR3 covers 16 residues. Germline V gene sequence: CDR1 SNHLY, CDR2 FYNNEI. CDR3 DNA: TGTGCCAGCAGCGTTCTCGGACAGGCTCCCAGTGATGGCTACACCTTC. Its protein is CASSVLGQAPSDGYTF. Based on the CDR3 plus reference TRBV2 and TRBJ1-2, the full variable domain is EPEVTQTPSHQVTQMGQEVILRCVPISNHLYFYWYRQILGQKVEFLVSFYNNEISEKSEIFDDQFSVERPDGSNFTLKIRSTKLEDSAMYFCASSVLGQAPSDGYTFGSGTRLTVV.

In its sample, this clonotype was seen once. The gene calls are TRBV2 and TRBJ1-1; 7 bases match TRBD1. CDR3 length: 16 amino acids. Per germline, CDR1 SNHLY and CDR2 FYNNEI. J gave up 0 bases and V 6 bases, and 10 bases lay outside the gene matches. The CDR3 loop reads CASREYQGGMNTEAFF. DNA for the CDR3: TGTGCCAGCAGGGAGTATCAGGGGGGCATGAACACTGAAGCTTTCTTT.

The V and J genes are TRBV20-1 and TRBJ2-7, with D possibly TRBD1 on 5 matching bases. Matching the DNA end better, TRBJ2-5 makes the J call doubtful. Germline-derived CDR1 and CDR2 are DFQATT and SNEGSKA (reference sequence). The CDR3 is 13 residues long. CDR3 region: CSAFWLGAETQYF. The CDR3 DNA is TGCAGTGCTTTTTGGCTAGGGGCAGAGACCCAGTACTTC.

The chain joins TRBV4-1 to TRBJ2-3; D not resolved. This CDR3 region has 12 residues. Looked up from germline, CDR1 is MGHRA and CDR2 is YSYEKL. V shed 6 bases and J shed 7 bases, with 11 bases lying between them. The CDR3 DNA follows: TGCGCCAGCAGGGGTAGTGGGCATACGCAGTATTTT. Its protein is CASRGSGHTQYF.

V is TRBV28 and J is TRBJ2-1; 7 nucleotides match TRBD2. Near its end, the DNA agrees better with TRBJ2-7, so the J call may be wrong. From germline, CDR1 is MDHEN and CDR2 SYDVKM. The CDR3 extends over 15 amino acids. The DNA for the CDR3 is TGTGCCAGCAGTCCAATCGGGGGGATCTACAATGAGCAGTACTTC. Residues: CASSPIGGIYNEQYF.

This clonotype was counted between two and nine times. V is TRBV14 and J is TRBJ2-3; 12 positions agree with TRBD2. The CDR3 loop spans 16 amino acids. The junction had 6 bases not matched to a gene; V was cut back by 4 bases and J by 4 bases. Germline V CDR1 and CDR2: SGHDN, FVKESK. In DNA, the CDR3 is TGTGCCAGCAGCCTCGGACTAGCGGGGAGGGCAGATACGCAGTATTTT. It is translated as CASSLGLAGRADTQYF.

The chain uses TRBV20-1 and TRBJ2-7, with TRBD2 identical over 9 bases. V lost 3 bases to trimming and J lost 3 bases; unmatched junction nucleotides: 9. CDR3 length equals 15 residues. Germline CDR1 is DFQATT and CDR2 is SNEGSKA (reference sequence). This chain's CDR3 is CSASPGTSRFYEQYF. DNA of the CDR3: TGCAGTGCTAGTCCAGGGACTAGCCGATTCTACGAGCAGTACTTC.

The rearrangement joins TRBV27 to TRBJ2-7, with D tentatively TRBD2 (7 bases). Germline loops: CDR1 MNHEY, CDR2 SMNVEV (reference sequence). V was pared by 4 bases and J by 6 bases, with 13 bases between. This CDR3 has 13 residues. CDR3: CASSYGGRSEQYF. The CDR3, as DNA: TGTGCCAGCAGTTACGGGGGGCGGAGCGAGCAGTACTTC.

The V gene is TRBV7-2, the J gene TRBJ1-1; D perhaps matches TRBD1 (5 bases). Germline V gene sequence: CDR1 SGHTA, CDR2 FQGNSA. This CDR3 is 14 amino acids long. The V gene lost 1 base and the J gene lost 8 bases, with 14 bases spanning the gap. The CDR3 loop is CASSLGAGQMEAFF. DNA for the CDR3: TGTGCCAGCAGCTTAGGGGCAGGGCAGATGGAAGCTTTCTTT.

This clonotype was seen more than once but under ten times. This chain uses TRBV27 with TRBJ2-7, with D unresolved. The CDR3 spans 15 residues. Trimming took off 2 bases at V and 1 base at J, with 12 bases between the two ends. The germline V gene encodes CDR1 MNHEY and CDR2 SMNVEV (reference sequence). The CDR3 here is CASSLVERWSYEQYF. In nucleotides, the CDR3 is TGTGCCAGCAGTTTAGTCGAGCGATGGTCCTACGAGCAGTACTTC.

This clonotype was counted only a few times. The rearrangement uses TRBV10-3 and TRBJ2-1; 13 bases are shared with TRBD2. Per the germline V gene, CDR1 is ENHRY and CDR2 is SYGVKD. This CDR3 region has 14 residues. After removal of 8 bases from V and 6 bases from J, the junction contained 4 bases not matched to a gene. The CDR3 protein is CAIRTSGGANEQFF. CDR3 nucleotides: TGTGCCATCCGCACTAGCGGGGGGGCCAATGAGCAGTTCTTC.